The 19 T cell receptor beta chains in this list originate from one sample, sequenced in a study of CD8 T cells in Susac syndrome. With random hexamers, 0.5 to 1 ug RNA was reverse transcribed. In TCRdb, the immunoSEQ multiplex PCR reads were re-called with MiXCR into one record per CDR3 protein. The sample holds 240,000 or so distinct CDR3 sequences, almost 97% seen once. What was sequenced was CD4+ T cells from PBMCs. These receptors came from a human donor with Susac syndrome.

This rearrangement joins TRBV14 to TRBJ2-5; 7 positions agree with TRBD1. This CDR3 has 13 residues. J lost 0 bases, V lost 8 bases, and 3 bases had no gene match. Germline V CDR1 and CDR2: SGHDN, FVKESK. CDR3 DNA sequence: TGTGCCAGCCAAGACAGGGACCAAGAGACCCAGTACTTC. This encodes CASQDRDQETQYF.

The chain links TRBV9 to TRBJ2-1; possibly TRBD1 for D (5 bases). Deletions cut 4 bases from V and 2 bases from J, with 16 bases between. The CDR3 extends over 16 amino acids. Germline values: CDR1 SGDLS, CDR2 YYNGEE. DNA of the CDR3: TGTGCCAGCAGCTCCTTAAGACAGTGGCCCTACAATGAGCAGTTCTTC. This translates into CASSSLRQWPYNEQFF.

This sequence joins TRBV24-1 and TRBJ1-4, with D possibly matching TRBD1 (5 bases). This CDR3 is built from 15 residues. CDR1 is KGHDR and CDR2 is SFDVKD in the germline V gene. Trimming cost V 6 bases and J 8 bases, with 18 bases left between them. Here the CDR3 reads CATSSSGTGGEKLFF. CDR3 DNA: TGTGCCACCAGTTCATCGGGGACCGGGGGGGAAAAACTGTTTTTT.

The V and J genes are TRBV28 and TRBJ2-2; the match to TRBD2 covers 15 bases. This CDR3 is 18 amino acids long. Trimming removed 6 bases from V and 1 base from J; junction bases left unmatched: 6. CDR1 is MDHEN and CDR2 is SYDVKM in the germline V gene. The CDR3 DNA reads TGTGCCAGCAGCCCAGGGACTAGCGGGAGGTGGAACACCGGGGAGCTGTTTTTT. It encodes CASSPGTSGRWNTGELFF.

CDR3 loop: CSARPSGSYNEQFF. For the CDR3, the DNA is TGCAGTGCTAGACCTAGCGGGTCTTACAATGAGCAGTTCTTC. The V and J genes are TRBV20-1 and TRBJ2-1, with 8 bases aligning to TRBD2. The CDR3 is made up of 14 amino acids. Germline CDR1 is DFQATT and CDR2 is SNEGSKA (reference sequence). V was pared by 2 bases and J by 4 bases, with 4 bases of the junction left unmatched.

This rearrangement joins TRBV28 to TRBJ1-5, with a weak D call TRBD1 (6 bases). Germline CDR1 reads MDHEN; CDR2 reads SYDVKM. The CDR3 extends over 12 amino acids. V gave up 10 bases and J gave up 4 bases, with 11 bases separating them. The CDR3 DNA follows: TGTGCCATCCAGGGGCCAAATCAGCCCCAGCATTTT. Protein sequence: CAIQGPNQPQHF.

The sample holds one count of this clonotype. This rearrangement joins TRBV24-1 to TRBJ1-2, with D perhaps matching TRBD1 (6 bases). The V gene lost 4 bases and the J gene lost 4 bases, with 6 bases spanning the gap. The CDR3 is 12 amino acids. Germline CDR1 and CDR2: KGHDR and SFDVKD. The CDR3 is CATSEDSYGYTF. Here the CDR3 DNA reads TGTGCCACCAGTGAGGACAGCTATGGCTACACCTTC.

The J gene is TRBJ2-3, the V gene TRBV2; perhaps D is TRBD1 or TRBD2 (6 bases each). From germline, CDR1 is SNHLY and CDR2 FYNNEI. V was shortened by 7 bases and J by 1 base, with 12 bases between the two germline ends. The CDR3 runs to 14 residues. The chain's CDR3 is CASIRGAGTDTQYF. As DNA, the CDR3 is TGTGCCAGCATTAGGGGGGCGGGCACAGATACGCAGTATTTT.

The V and J genes are TRBV20-1 and TRBJ2-7, with 11 bases identical to TRBD2. The V segment lost 0 bases and the J segment 6 bases; nucleotides outside the gene matches: 7. The length of the CDR3 is 15 residues. CDR1 and CDR2 from the germline V gene are DFQATT and SNEGSKA (reference sequence). CDR3 in amino acids: CSARERLAGWGEQYF. The CDR3 DNA reads as TGCAGTGCTAGAGAACGACTAGCGGGATGGGGCGAGCAGTACTTC.

This clonotype has only one observation. The genes are TRBV4-2 and TRBJ2-4, with no clear D. The CDR3 covers 15 residues. V gave up 2 bases and J gave up 0 bases, with 8 bases separating them. Per germline, CDR1 LGHNA and CDR2 YNFKEQ. CDR3 bases: TGTGCCAGCAGCCAACAAGACGGAGCCAAAAACATTCAGTACTTC. Protein: CASSQQDGAKNIQYF.

The chain carries TRBV29-1 and TRBJ1-1; 9 bases match TRBD1. V lost 6 bases and J lost 4; bases outside the gene matches: 3. Looked up from germline, CDR1 is SQVTM and CDR2 is ANQGSEA. This CDR3 region has 12 residues. The CDR3 DNA is TGCAGCGTCGTGGACAGGGGCACTGAAGCTTTCTTT. Its protein product is CSVVDRGTEAFF. The full variable domain, rest sourced from reference TRBV29-1 and TRBJ1-1, is SAVISQKPSRDICQRGTSLTIQCQVDSQVTMMFWYRQQPGQSLTLIATANQGSEATYESGFVIDKFPISRPNLTFSTLTVSNMSPEDSSIYLCSVVDRGTEAFFGQGTRLTVV.

The chain has TRBV15 and TRBJ1-4; D might be TRBD1 (6 bases). The length of the CDR3 is 12 residues. Between the trimmed V and J ends, which lost 3 bases and 7 bases, there was a span of 6 bases. CDR1 and CDR2 from the germline V gene are LNHNV and YYDKDF (reference sequence). CDR3 DNA sequence: TGTGCCACCAGCAGGGACAGTGAAAAACTGTTTTTT. Residues: CATSRDSEKLFF. Full variable domain (remainder filled in from reference TRBV15 and TRBJ1-4): DAMVIQNPRYQVTQFGKPVTLSCSQTLNHNVMYWYQQKSSQAPKLLFHYYDKDFNNEADTPDNFQSRRPNTSFCFLDIRSPGLGDTAMYLCATSRDSEKLFFGSGTQLSVL.

V and J are TRBV6-6 and TRBJ2-1; 7 bases match TRBD2. With V trimmed by 3 bases and J by 10 bases, 6 bases remained unmatched. CDR1 is MNHNY and CDR2 is SVGAGI in the germline V gene (reference sequence). There are 13 residues in the CDR3. The CDR3 sequence: CASSYGTNLEQFF. CDR3 nucleotide sequence: TGTGCCAGCAGTTATGGGACTAACCTAGAGCAGTTCTTC.

The sample holds one count of this clonotype. The chain couples TRBV2 to TRBJ1-5; D is undetermined. V gave up 6 bases and J gave up 0 bases, with 9 bases separating them. Germline V CDR1 and CDR2: SNHLY, FYNNEI. This CDR3 region has 14 residues. The CDR3 DNA reads TGTGCCAGCAGGGAAAACTATAGCAATCAGCCCCAGCATTTT. Its translation: CASRENYSNQPQHF.

The chain couples TRBV28 to TRBJ2-1, with 8 positions matching TRBD1. In germline, CDR1 is MDHEN, CDR2 SYDVKM. J gave up 0 bases and V 5 bases, and 6 bases lay outside the gene matches. The length of the CDR3 is 16 residues. CDR3 bases: TGTGCCAGCAGTCCCCAGGGGGCGGGCTCCTACAATGAGCAGTTCTTC. Translation: CASSPQGAGSYNEQFF.

The CDR3 DNA sequence: TGTGCCAGCAGTTACTCGACTAGCTGGGCCGAGCAGTACTTC. This sequence encodes CASSYSTSWAEQYF. The V and J genes are TRBV6-5 and TRBJ2-7, with TRBD2 matching 7 bases. With 0 bases clipped from V and 6 bases from J, the junction kept 5 bases outside the gene matches. Germline CDR1 and CDR2: MNHEY and SVGAGI. This CDR3 has 14 residues.

CDR3 region: CSVVVADLSYNEQFF. The CDR3 DNA follows: TGCAGCGTTGTGGTAGCAGATTTATCTTACAATGAGCAGTTCTTC. V usage is TRBV29-1 and J usage is TRBJ2-1; D gene ambiguous. CDR1 is SQVTM and CDR2 is ANQGSEA in the germline V gene. V lost 4 bases, J lost 4 bases, and 17 bases lay in between. The CDR3 is 15 amino acids.

The chain combines TRBV24-1 with TRBJ2-7; possibly TRBD2 for D (5 bases). Trimming left V 3 bases short and J 3 bases short, with 11 bases between. The CDR3 consists of 14 residues. CDR1 and CDR2 from the germline V gene are KGHDR and SFDVKD. For the CDR3, the DNA is TGTGCCACCAGTGATCCCCGGGGTCACTACGAGCAGTACTTC. This gives the protein CATSDPRGHYEQYF.

Only one count was recorded for this clonotype. V gene TRBV10-3 combines with J gene TRBJ1-2; 9 nucleotides agree with TRBD1. J gave up 3 bases and V 6 bases, and 5 bases lay outside the gene matches. Germline V CDR1 and CDR2: ENHRY, SYGVKD. This CDR3 contains 14 residues. The CDR3 bases are TGTGCCATCAGGGGACAGGGCCTCGACTATGGCTACACCTTC. Protein sequence: CAIRGQGLDYGYTF.